These 15 T cell receptor beta chains were all obtained from the same sample, sequenced in a study of identical twins. One entry per CDR3 protein, called by TCRdb with MiXCR from the 5' RACE reads. The data hold about 100,000 distinct CDR3 sequences, with just under 6% observed a single time. The sample comprised memory T cells sorted from blood. All receptors come from a woman between 50 and 59 years old in good health.

In this sample, this clonotype turned up many times. The chain is built from TRBV7-9 and TRBJ2-3; D not certain. The CDR3 runs 14 residues. The germline gives CDR1 SEHNR, CDR2 FQNEAQ (reference sequence). V was cut by 2 bases and J by 4 bases, with 10 bases left in between. The CDR3 nucleotides read TGTGCCAGCAGCTTAAGTCACCCCGCAGATACGCAGTATTTT. Its protein is CASSLSHPADTQYF.

This clonotype was seen at least ten times. The rearrangement links TRBV20-1 to TRBJ2-5, with TRBD1 identical over 8 bases. Losses at the gene ends were 4 bases for V and 4 bases for J; bases not matched to a gene: 8. Germline CDR1 and CDR2: DFQATT and SNEGSKA (reference sequence). The CDR3 covers 14 residues. The CDR3 spells CSAKDQGAGETQYF. Written as DNA, the CDR3 is TGCAGTGCTAAAGACCAGGGGGCGGGAGAGACCCAGTACTTC.

This clonotype was detected ten times or more. For the CDR3, the DNA is TGTGCCAGCACTTCCGGGACATATGGCTACACCTTC. Its protein product is CASTSGTYGYTF. The chain employs TRBV6-5 and TRBJ1-2; TRBD1 might be the D (6 bases). Looked up from germline, CDR1 is MNHEY and CDR2 is SVGAGI. The V and J ends lost 7 bases and 5 bases respectively, with 11 bases between them. This CDR3 comprises 12 residues.

This clonotype has a count of ten or more. V gene TRBV11-3 combines with J gene TRBJ2-1; 8 bases are a match to TRBD2. V shed 0 bases and J 11 bases; nucleotides not matched to a gene: 6. The CDR3 has 14 amino acids. Germline V gene lookup returns CDR1 SGHNT and CDR2 YENEEA. The CDR3 coding sequence is TGTGCCAGCAGCTTAGATCGGGGGGGCGCAAAGCAGTTCTTC. This codes for CASSLDRGGAKQFF.

This clonotype was recorded many times. The CDR3 nucleotides are TGTGCCAGCAGCCGGCTTGGGGGGCCCAGCTCCTACAATGAGCAGTTCTTC. Translation gives CASSRLGGPSSYNEQFF. V gene TRBV11-2 combines with J gene TRBJ2-1; tentatively, D is TRBD1 or TRBD2 (6 bases each). CDR1 is SGHAT and CDR2 is FQNNGV in the germline V gene. The CDR3 sequence is 17 residues long. Trimming shortened V by 5 bases and J by 0 bases, and 17 bases separated the two germline ends. Looking up the rest from reference TRBV11-2 and TRBJ2-1 gives the full variable domain: EAGVAQSPRYKIIEKRQSVAFWCNPISGHATLYWYQQILGQGPKLLIQFQNNGVVDDSQLPKDRFSAERLKGVDSTLKIQPAKLEDSAVYLCASSRLGGPSSYNEQFFGPGTRLTVL.

This clonotype was seen many times. The chain recombines TRBV4-1 with TRBJ2-6; D remains ambiguous. Germline values: CDR1 MGHRA, CDR2 YSYEKL. V lost 2 bases and J 0 bases, leaving 8 bases between the germline ends. This CDR3 contains 16 residues. The CDR3 loop is CASSQLVISGANVLTF. CDR3 nucleotides: TGCGCCAGCAGCCAATTAGTGATCTCTGGGGCCAACGTCCTGACTTTC.

This clonotype occurred many times. This chain connects TRBV5-1 to TRBJ1-1; 9 bases map to TRBD1. J lost 1 base, V lost 4 bases, and 8 bases had no gene match. There are 16 residues in the CDR3. The germline V gene has CDR1 SGHRS and CDR2 YFSETQ. The CDR3 sequence: CASSITGGFRNTEAFF. CDR3 DNA: TGCGCCAGCAGCATAACAGGGGGCTTCAGGAACACTGAAGCTTTCTTT. Using reference TRBV5-1 and TRBJ1-1 for the parts outside the CDR3, the full variable domain is KAGVTQTPRYLIKTRGQQVTLSCSPISGHRSVSWYQQTPGQGLQFLFEYFSETQRNKGNFPGRFSGRQFSNSRSEMNVSTLELGDSALYLCASSITGGFRNTEAFFGQGTRLTVV.

The chain recombines TRBV24-1 with TRBJ2-1; 11 nucleotides line up with TRBD2. J was trimmed by 8 bases and V by 1 base; bases with no gene match: 15. The CDR3 is 19 amino acids. CDR1 is KGHDR, CDR2 SFDVKD, per germline. CDR3 residues: CATSDFGFRASGRSDEQFF. For the CDR3, the DNA is TGTGCCACCAGTGATTTTGGGTTTAGGGCTAGCGGGAGGAGCGATGAGCAGTTCTTC.

This clonotype was recorded at least ten times. This chain connects TRBV29-1 to TRBJ2-3; D could derive from TRBD1 or TRBD2 (5 bases each). Per the germline V gene, CDR1 is SQVTM and CDR2 is ANQGSEA. The CDR3 is 15 residues long. Trimming removed 6 bases from V and 5 bases from J, with 21 bases in between. The CDR3, as DNA: TGCAGCGTGCCCGGGACGCCTATGCCAGGAGATACGCAGTATTTT. This encodes CSVPGTPMPGDTQYF.

CDR3 nucleotide sequence: TGTGCCAGCAGTGAGGTGATCAGCTTCAATCAGCCCCAGCATTTT. Amino acids: CASSEVISFNQPQHF. This rearrangement joins TRBV2 to TRBJ1-5; the D is unclear. CDR3 size: 15 residues. V dropped 3 bases and J dropped 3 bases, with 12 bases sitting between them. CDR1 and CDR2 from the germline V gene are SNHLY and FYNNEI.

The sample holds many counts of this clonotype. V is TRBV7-3 and J is TRBJ1-2; 11 bases agree with TRBD1. The CDR3 totals 12 residues. V was pared by 5 bases and J by 13 bases, with 6 bases of the junction left unmatched. Germline V CDR1 and CDR2: SGHTA, FQGTGA. The CDR3 bases are TGTGCCAGCAGCCCCGGGACAGGGGGTTTCACCTTC. Protein product: CASSPGTGGFTF. Filled out from reference TRBV7-3 and TRBJ1-2, the complete variable domain reads GAGVSQTPSNKVTEKGKYVELRCDPISGHTALYWYRQSLGQGPEFLIYFQGTGAADDSGLPNDRFFAVRPEGSVSTLKIQRTERGDSAVYLCASSPGTGGFTFGSGTRLTVV.

This clonotype has only a few counts. The CDR3 region has the DNA TGTGCCAGCAGCCCCGACCTCAGGGGGCACGAGCAGTACGTC. Protein product: CASSPDLRGHEQYV. The chain employs TRBV7-2 and TRBJ2-7; 8 nucleotides line up with TRBD1. Germline assignment: CDR1 SGHTA and CDR2 FQGNSA. This CDR3 spans 14 amino acids. V gave up 5 bases and J gave up 5 bases; unmatched junction bases: 8.

This clonotype was found many times. The rearrangement joins TRBV11-2 to TRBJ2-1; 7 bases agree with TRBD2. The CDR3 has 14 amino acids. The V segment lost 4 bases and the J segment 9 bases; nucleotides outside the gene matches: 9. CDR1 is SGHAT and CDR2 is FQNNGV in the germline V gene. The CDR3 nucleotides are TGTGCCAGCAGCTCCCGGACTAGGTTTAGTGAGCAGTTCTTC. Its translation is CASSSRTRFSEQFF.

This clonotype was observed a few times. The CDR3 bases are TGTGCCAGCACTCCTAGCGGGAGGATCTACAATGAGCAGTTCTTC. This codes for CASTPSGRIYNEQFF. The chain carries TRBV12-3 or TRBV12-4 and TRBJ2-1; 11 bases line up with TRBD2. V lost 7 bases, J lost 3 bases, and 5 bases stayed unmatched. The length of the CDR3 is 15 residues.

The chain couples TRBV14 to TRBJ1-1, with D unclear. V lost 0 bases and J 0 bases, leaving 2 bases between the germline ends. The CDR3 has 13 amino acids. The germline gives CDR1 SGHDN, CDR2 FVKESK. The DNA of the CDR3 is TGTGCCAGCAGCCAAGAGTTGAACACTGAAGCTTTCTTT. This sequence encodes CASSQELNTEAFF.